The entry below describes one T cell receptor beta chain. In the same sample, other DNA sequences code for this CDR3. These data are taken from a study of shared clonotypes between healthy human individuals. Whole-study context: The study used three CD4 naive, three CD4 memory, two CD8 naive and one CD8 memory plate per donor.

Terminally differentiated effector memory CD45RA+ cells were excluded from the naive CD8 cells, which were CD45RO-negative and positively selected for CCR7. Generated by immunoSEQ multiplex PCR, the TCRdb table keeps only in-frame clones and is missing some. Of nearly 2 million clones listed, about 95% were seen once; the top ten hold 1.2%. The ends lost 10 bases at V and 2 bases at J; junction bases unmatched: 6. CDR1 is ENHRY and CDR2 is SYGVKD in the germline V gene. The CDR3 extends over 14 amino acids. The chain is built from TRBV10-3 and TRBJ1-5, with TRBD1 identical over 9 bases. This TCR was recovered from a man aged 18-30 years in good health. Sequences were obtained from naive CD8+ T cells sorted from blood. CDR3 coding DNA: TGTGCCAGTCGACAGGGGGAAGGCAATCAGCCCCAGCATTTT. Its translation is CASRQGEGNQPQHF.